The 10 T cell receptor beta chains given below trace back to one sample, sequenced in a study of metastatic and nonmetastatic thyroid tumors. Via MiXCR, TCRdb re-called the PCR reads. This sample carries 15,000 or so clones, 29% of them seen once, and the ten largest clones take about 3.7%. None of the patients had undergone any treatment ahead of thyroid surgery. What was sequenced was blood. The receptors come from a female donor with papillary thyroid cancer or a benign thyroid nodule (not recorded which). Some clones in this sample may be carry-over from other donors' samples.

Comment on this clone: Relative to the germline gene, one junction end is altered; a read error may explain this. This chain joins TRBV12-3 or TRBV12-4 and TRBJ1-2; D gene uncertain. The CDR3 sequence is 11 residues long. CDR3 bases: TGTACCAGCAGAAAGGCGGGTGGCTACACCTTC. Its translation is CTSRKAGGYTF.

The CDR3 bases are TGTGCCAGCAGTGAAGGAGGCGGGGGCGGGGGCTACGAGCAGTACTTC. This sequence encodes CASSEGGGGGGYEQYF. V and J are TRBV6-1 and TRBJ2-7; a possible D gene is TRBD2 (7 bases). From germline, CDR1 is MNHNS and CDR2 SASEGT. This CDR3 comprises 16 residues. Trimming shortened V by 1 base and J by 3 bases, and 16 bases separated the two germline ends.

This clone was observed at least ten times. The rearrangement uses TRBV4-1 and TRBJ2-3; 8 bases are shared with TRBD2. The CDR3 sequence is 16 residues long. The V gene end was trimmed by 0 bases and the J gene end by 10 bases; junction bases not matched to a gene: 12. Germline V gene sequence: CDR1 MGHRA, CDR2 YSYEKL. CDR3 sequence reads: CASSQDRTGGVQAQYF. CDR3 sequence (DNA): TGCGCCAGCAGCCAAGATAGGACGGGAGGGGTCCAGGCGCAGTATTTT.

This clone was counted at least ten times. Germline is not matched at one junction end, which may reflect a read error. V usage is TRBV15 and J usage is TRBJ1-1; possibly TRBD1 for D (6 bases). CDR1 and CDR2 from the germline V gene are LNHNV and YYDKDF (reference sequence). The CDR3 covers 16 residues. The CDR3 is CATSRDRGQVNIEAFF. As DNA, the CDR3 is TGTGCCACCAGCAGAGATCGGGGGCAGGTGAACATTGAAGCTTTCTTT.

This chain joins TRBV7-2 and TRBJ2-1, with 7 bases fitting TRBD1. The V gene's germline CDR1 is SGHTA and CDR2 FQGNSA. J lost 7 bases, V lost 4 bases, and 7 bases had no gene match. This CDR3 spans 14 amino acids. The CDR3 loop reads CASSSPRGTNEQFF. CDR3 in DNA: TGTGCCAGCAGCTCACCCAGGGGGACGAATGAGCAGTTCTTC.

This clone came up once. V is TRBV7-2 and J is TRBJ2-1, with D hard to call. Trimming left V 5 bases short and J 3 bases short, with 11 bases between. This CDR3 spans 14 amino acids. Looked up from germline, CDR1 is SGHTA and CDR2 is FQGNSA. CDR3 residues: CASSPSSYYNEQFF. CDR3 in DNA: TGTGCCAGCAGCCCTTCCTCCTACTACAATGAGCAGTTCTTC. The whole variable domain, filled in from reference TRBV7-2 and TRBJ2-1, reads GAGVSQSPSNKVTEKGKDVELRCDPISGHTALYWYRQSLGQGLEFLIYFQGNSAPDKSGLPSDRFSAERTGGSVSTLTIQRTQQEDSAVYLCASSPSSYYNEQFFGPGTRLTVL.

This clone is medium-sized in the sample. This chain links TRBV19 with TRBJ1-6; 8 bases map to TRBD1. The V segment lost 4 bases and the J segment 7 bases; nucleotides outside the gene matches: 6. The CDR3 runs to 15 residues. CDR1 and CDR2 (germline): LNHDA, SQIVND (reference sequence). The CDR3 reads CASSTEGQGNSPLHF. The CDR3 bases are TGTGCCAGTAGTACTGAAGGACAGGGAAATTCACCCCTCCACTTT. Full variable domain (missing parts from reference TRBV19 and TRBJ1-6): DGGITQSPKYLFRKEGQNVTLSCEQNLNHDAMYWYRQDPGQGLRLIYYSQIVNDFQKGDIAEGYSVSREKKESFPLTVTSAQKNPTAFYLCASSTEGQGNSPLHFGNGTRLTVT.

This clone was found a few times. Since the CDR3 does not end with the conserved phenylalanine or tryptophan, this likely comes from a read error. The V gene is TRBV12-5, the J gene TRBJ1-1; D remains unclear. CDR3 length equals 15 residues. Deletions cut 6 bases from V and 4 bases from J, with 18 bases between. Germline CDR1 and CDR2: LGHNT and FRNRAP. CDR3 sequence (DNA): TGTGCTAGTGGCCAATACAGAGTCATGAGCACTGAAGCTTTCTCT. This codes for CASGQYRVMSTEAFS.

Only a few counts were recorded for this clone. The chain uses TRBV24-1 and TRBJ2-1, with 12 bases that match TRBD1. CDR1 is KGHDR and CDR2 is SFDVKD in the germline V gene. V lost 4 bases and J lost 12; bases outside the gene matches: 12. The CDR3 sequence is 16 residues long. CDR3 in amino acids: CATSESGTGGERRQFF. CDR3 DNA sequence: TGTGCCACCAGTGAGTCCGGGACAGGGGGCGAGAGAAGGCAGTTCTTC.

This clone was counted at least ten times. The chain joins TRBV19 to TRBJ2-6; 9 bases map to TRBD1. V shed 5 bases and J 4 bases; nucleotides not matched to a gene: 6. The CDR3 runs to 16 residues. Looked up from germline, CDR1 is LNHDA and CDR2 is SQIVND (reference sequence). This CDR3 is CASSLTGGGGANVLTF. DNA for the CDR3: TGTGCCAGTAGTCTAACAGGGGGCGGAGGGGCCAACGTCCTGACTTTC.